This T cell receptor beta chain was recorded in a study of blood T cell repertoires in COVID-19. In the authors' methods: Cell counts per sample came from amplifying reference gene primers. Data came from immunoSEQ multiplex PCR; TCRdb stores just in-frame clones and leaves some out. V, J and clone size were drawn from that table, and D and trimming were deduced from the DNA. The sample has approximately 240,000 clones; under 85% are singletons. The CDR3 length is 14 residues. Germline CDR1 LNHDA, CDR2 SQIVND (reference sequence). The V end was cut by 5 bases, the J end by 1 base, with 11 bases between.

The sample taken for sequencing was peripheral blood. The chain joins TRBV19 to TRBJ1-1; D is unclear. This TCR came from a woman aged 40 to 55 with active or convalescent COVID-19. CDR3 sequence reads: CASSVDSGNTEAFF. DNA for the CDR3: TGTGCCAGTAGTGTGGACTCAGGGAACACTGAAGCTTTCTTT.